The clone carrying this T cell receptor (beta chain) was seen at least ten times. Its antigen is undetermined. This specimen belongs to a study of Graves' ophthalmopathy and Graves' hyperthyroidism. The study, taken as a whole, reports: In predicting ophthalmopathy progression, the model reached roughly 71% sensitivity and 72.22% specificity.

From RNA, the CDR3 regions of TCR beta chains were amplified and sequenced. Scientists carried out first-round RT-PCR using HTBI primers and then a second-round multiplex PCR. Each CDR3 protein gets one entry after TCRdb re-called the multiplex PCR reads with MiXCR. The sample consists of over 650,000 distinct CDR3 sequences, over 40% of them appearing once. CDR1 is DFQATT and CDR2 is SNEGSKA in the germline V gene (reference sequence). There are 12 residues in the CDR3. Deletions cut 5 bases from V and 8 bases from J, with 15 bases between. The sequenced material came from peripheral blood. The clonotype comes from an adult man with Graves' ophthalmopathy. The chain recombines TRBV20-1 with TRBJ1-2, with a possible D match to TRBD1 (5 bases). The CDR3 is CSAAEPGHGYTF. CDR3 nucleotides: TGCAGTGCTGCAGAGCCGGGGCACGGCTACACCTTC.